The next 15 T cell receptor beta chains were all read from a single sample in a study of blood T cell repertoires in COVID-19. Using immunoSEQ multiplex PCR, the repertoire was profiled, and TCRdb retains in-frame clones only, with some absent. The table records under 70,000 clones, roughly three quarters of them present only once. The sequencing sample was made of peripheral blood. Receptors originate from an elderly woman with active or convalescent COVID-19.

This chain links TRBV10-3 with TRBJ2-3, with 12 bases fitting TRBD1. CDR1 is ENHRY and CDR2 is SYGVKD in the germline V gene. Trimming took 6 bases from V and 3 from J; bases not matched to a gene: 10. The CDR3 spans 17 residues. The CDR3 loop reads CAISIRDRGLGTDTQYF. DNA for the CDR3: TGTGCCATCAGCATCCGGGACAGGGGGCTTGGGACAGATACGCAGTATTTT.

V usage is TRBV7-3 and J usage is TRBJ2-7, with D tentatively TRBD2 (6 bases). The CDR3 covers 14 residues. The V gene lost 2 bases and the J gene lost 5 bases, with 13 bases spanning the gap. CDR1 and CDR2 (germline): SGHTA, FQGTGA. The CDR3 here is CASSLWGVRNEQYF. The CDR3 nucleotides are TGTGCCAGCAGCTTATGGGGGGTTAGGAACGAGCAGTACTTC.

The chain combines TRBV5-1 with TRBJ2-2; 14 nucleotides match TRBD2. The CDR3 extends over 20 amino acids. The trim removed 4 bases at V and 0 bases at J, leaving 11 bases unmatched. Germline V gene sequence: CDR1 SGHRS, CDR2 YFSETQ. In DNA form, the CDR3 reads TGCGCCAGCAGCCCCGGACTAGCGGGGGGCCCTTTCGCGAACACCGGGGAGCTGTTTTTT. This encodes CASSPGLAGGPFANTGELFF.

V is TRBV20-1 and J is TRBJ1-4; 7 nucleotides line up with TRBD1. The CDR3 length is 11 residues. The V and J ends lost 7 bases and 8 bases, in that order; junction bases with no gene match: 4. Germline-derived CDR1 and CDR2 are DFQATT and SNEGSKA (reference sequence). This CDR3 reads CSGGTVEKLFF. The DNA for the CDR3 is TGCAGTGGAGGGACAGTGGAAAAACTGTTTTTT.

This clone was found once. The chain couples TRBV5-6 to TRBJ2-3, with 11 positions matching TRBD2. The CDR3 extends over 16 amino acids. Unmatched junction bases numbered 8, after V lost 0 bases and J lost 8 bases. Germline V lookup: CDR1 SGHDT, CDR2 YYEEEE. Here the CDR3 reads CASSLVSLAGGGTQYF. The CDR3 DNA reads as TGTGCCAGCAGCTTGGTTAGTCTAGCGGGGGGCGGTACGCAGTATTTT.

In nucleotides, the CDR3 is TGTGCCTCCTCCCCCTGGACAGGGGACGGCAATCAGCCCCAGCATTTT. Its translation is CASSPWTGDGNQPQHF. The rearrangement joins TRBV10-3 to TRBJ1-5, with 9 bases aligning to TRBD1. The CDR3 extends over 16 amino acids. Germline CDR1 ENHRY, CDR2 SYGVKD. The junction had 13 bases not matched to a gene; V was cut back by 11 bases and J by 2 bases.

The chain recombines TRBV10-3 with TRBJ1-4; D gene ambiguous. Germline V gene data show CDR1 as ENHRY and CDR2 as SYGVKD. V gave up 1 base and J gave up 8 bases, with 8 bases separating them. The CDR3 has 13 amino acids. The CDR3, as DNA: TGTGCCATCAGTGAGTTACTGAAGGAAAAACTGTTTTTT. It yields the protein CAISELLKEKLFF.

This chain links TRBV11-2 with TRBJ2-5; TRBD2 is a possible D gene (6 bases). Germline-derived CDR1 and CDR2 are SGHAT and FQNNGV. CDR3 length equals 15 residues. V dropped 5 bases and J dropped 1 base, with 14 bases sitting between them. CDR3 bases: TGTGCCAGCAGCCCTCTGCGGGGTCCCCAAGAGACCCAGTACTTC. Its protein product is CASSPLRGPQETQYF.

This clone was observed once. The chain is built from TRBV19 and TRBJ1-1; D remains unclear. V was cut by 3 bases and J by 1 base, with 15 bases left in between. Germline CDR1 LNHDA, CDR2 SQIVND (reference sequence). CDR3 size: 16 residues. The CDR3 DNA reads as TGTGCCAGTAGTATTGCAGATTCAACATGGAACACTGAAGCTTTCTTT. This sequence encodes CASSIADSTWNTEAFF.

The chain recombines TRBV6-6 with TRBJ1-3; possible D gene TRBD1, 6 bases. The CDR3 length is 16 residues. Germline V gene data show CDR1 as MNHNY and CDR2 as SVGAGI (reference sequence). The germline V and J ends were trimmed by 11 bases and 8 bases, with 28 bases remaining between them. CDR3 bases: TGTGCCCCGAGCGCCCCCGGGACAAAGATAGATGACACCATATATTTT. The encoded protein is CAPSAPGTKIDDTIYF.

On this clone itself: One junction end disagrees with the germline gene, perhaps due to a read error. V and J are TRBV19 and TRBJ2-1; D may be TRBD2 (6 bases). CDR3 length equals 15 residues. Per the germline V gene, CDR1 is LNHDA and CDR2 is SQIVND (reference sequence). The CDR3 protein is CASSIAVSSYNEQFF. The CDR3 DNA follows: TGTGCCAGTAGCATAGCGGTAAGCTCCTACAATGAGCAGTTCTTC.

The chain links TRBV12-5 to TRBJ2-1; 10 bases line up with TRBD2. Trimming at V came to 0 bases and at J to 4 bases, leaving 3 bases not matched to a gene. The CDR3 runs to 16 residues. Germline V gene data show CDR1 as LGHNT and CDR2 as FRNRAP. The CDR3 is CASGLVLAGAYNEQFF. The CDR3 DNA sequence: TGTGCTAGTGGTTTGGTTCTAGCGGGGGCATACAATGAGCAGTTCTTC.

This chain joins TRBV27 and TRBJ1-6; D perhaps matches TRBD1 (5 bases). This CDR3 has 17 residues. V lost 3 bases and J 9 bases, leaving 21 bases between the germline ends. Germline V gene data show CDR1 as MNHEY and CDR2 as SMNVEV (reference sequence). CDR3 loop: CASSLYGRWQGLSPLHF. Written as DNA, the CDR3 is TGTGCCAGCAGTTTGTATGGTCGATGGCAGGGTCTTTCACCCCTCCACTTT.

This chain links TRBV5-6 with TRBJ1-2; D is possibly TRBD1 (6 bases). From germline, CDR1 is SGHDT and CDR2 YYEEEE. V shed 2 bases and J shed 5 bases, with 7 bases lying between them. The CDR3 is made up of 12 amino acids. The DNA of the CDR3 is TGTGCCAGCAGCTTAGGGGGTTATGGCTACACCTTC. As protein: CASSLGGYGYTF.

The rearrangement joins TRBV12-5 to TRBJ1-2, with 10 bases lining up with TRBD1. CDR3 length: 13 residues. The germline CDR1 and CDR2 sequences are LGHNT and FRNRAP. With 3 bases clipped from V and 6 bases from J, the junction kept 1 base outside the gene matches. The CDR3 region is CASGLGTGDGYTF. The CDR3 DNA sequence: TGTGCTAGTGGTTTAGGGACAGGGGATGGCTACACCTTC.